These 8 T cell receptor beta chains share one sample of origin, sequenced in a study of blood T cell repertoires in COVID-19. Profiled with immunoSEQ multiplex PCR; TCRdb holds only in-frame clones, not every one. The repertoire holds over 130,000 clones, with 80% to 90% as singletons. The sample comprised peripheral blood. The origin of the receptors is a man aged 65-85 years with acute or convalescent COVID-19.

With respect to this clone: Mismatch with germline at one junction end may stem from a read error. This sequence joins TRBV7-7 and TRBJ2-1, with TRBD2 matching 10 bases. This CDR3 comprises 16 residues. Germline-derived CDR1 and CDR2 are SSHAT and FNYEAQ (reference sequence). The CDR3 nucleotides are TGTGCTAGCAGCTCCCTCACTAGCGGGACCTACAATGAGCAGTTCTTC. It encodes CASSSLTSGTYNEQFF.

The rearrangement joins TRBV4-2 to TRBJ2-7; D gene ambiguous. The V gene's germline CDR1 is LGHNA and CDR2 YNFKEQ. The CDR3 has 13 amino acids. The V gene lost 4 bases and the J gene lost 3 bases, with 10 bases spanning the gap. The CDR3, as DNA: TGTGCCAGCAGCCCTCAAGCCCTCTACGAGCAGTACTTC. It specifies CASSPQALYEQYF.

This chain uses TRBV6-5 with TRBJ2-5, with a possible D match to TRBD1 (6 bases). Trimming left V 7 bases short and J 5 bases short, with 14 bases between. The CDR3 runs 13 residues. Germline CDR1 is MNHEY and CDR2 is SVGAGI. CDR3 bases: TGTGCCAGCAAAGAAACAGGGTGGGAGACCCAGTACTTC. This sequence encodes CASKETGWETQYF.

The chain couples TRBV30 to TRBJ1-1; D possibly corresponds to TRBD1 (6 bases). The germline V and J ends were trimmed by 1 base and 1 base, with 7 bases remaining between them. The CDR3 is 13 residues long. Germline CDR1 reads GTSNPN; CDR2 reads SVGIG (reference sequence). CDR3 sequence reads: CAWSGGQNTEAFF. The CDR3 coding sequence is TGTGCCTGGAGTGGGGGACAGAACACTGAAGCTTTCTTT.

This chain joins TRBV18 and TRBJ2-1, with D maybe TRBD2 (6 bases). The CDR3 spans 15 residues. The V gene lost 2 bases and the J gene lost 0 bases, with 8 bases spanning the gap. CDR1 and CDR2 (germline): KGHSH, LQKENI. In DNA, the CDR3 is TGTGCCAGCTCACCAGCTAGCGCCTCCTACAATGAGCAGTTCTTC. Residues: CASSPASASYNEQFF.

This rearrangement joins TRBV5-4 to TRBJ2-7; weak D call: TRBD2 (6 bases). V was trimmed by 0 bases and J by 3 bases, leaving 16 bases between them. The CDR3 runs 16 residues. Germline values: CDR1 SGHNT, CDR2 YYREEE (reference sequence). For the CDR3, the DNA is TGTGCCAGCAGCTTGGGAGTCGGGAGTGGGGTCTACGAGCAGTACTTC. Translation: CASSLGVGSGVYEQYF.

V gene TRBV7-9 combines with J gene TRBJ2-5; 9 positions agree with TRBD2. Germline loops: CDR1 SEHNR, CDR2 FQNEAQ (reference sequence). J was trimmed by 12 bases and V by 7 bases; bases with no gene match: 9. The CDR3 has 12 amino acids. CDR3 in amino acids: CASNQQREAKYF. DNA of the CDR3: TGTGCCAGCAACCAGCAGCGGGAGGCCAAGTACTTC.

The rearrangement joins TRBV6-5 to TRBJ1-6, with 9 positions matching TRBD1. The J segment lost 9 bases and the V segment lost 6 bases, leaving 6 bases of the junction unmatched. CDR3 length: 14 residues. Germline values: CDR1 MNHEY, CDR2 SVGAGI. The CDR3 DNA is TGTGCCAGCAGCTCCGACAGGGGGGGTTCACCCCTCCACTTT. Translation gives CASSSDRGGSPLHF.